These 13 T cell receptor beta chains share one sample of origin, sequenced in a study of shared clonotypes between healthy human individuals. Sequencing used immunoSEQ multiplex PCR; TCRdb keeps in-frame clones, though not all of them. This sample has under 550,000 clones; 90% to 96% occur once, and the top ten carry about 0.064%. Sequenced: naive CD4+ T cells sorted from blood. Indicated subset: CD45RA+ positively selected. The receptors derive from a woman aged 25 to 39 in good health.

The CDR3 region has the DNA TGTGCCACCAGCAGCCCAGGGAGTGGTCAGCCCCAGCATTTT. Translated: CATSSPGSGQPQHF. This chain connects TRBV15 to TRBJ1-5, with TRBD1 as a possible D gene (5 bases). Germline lookup yields CDR1 LNHNV and CDR2 YYDKDF (reference sequence). The V gene lost 3 bases and the J gene lost 6 bases, with 12 bases spanning the gap. This CDR3 is 14 amino acids long.

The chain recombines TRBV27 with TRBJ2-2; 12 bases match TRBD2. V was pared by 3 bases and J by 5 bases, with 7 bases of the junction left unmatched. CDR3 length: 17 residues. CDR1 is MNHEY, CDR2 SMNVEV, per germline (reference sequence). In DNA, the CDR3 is TGTGCCAGCAGTTTTGAACTAGCGGGAGGTCGAACCGGGGAGCTGTTTTTT. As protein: CASSFELAGGRTGELFF.

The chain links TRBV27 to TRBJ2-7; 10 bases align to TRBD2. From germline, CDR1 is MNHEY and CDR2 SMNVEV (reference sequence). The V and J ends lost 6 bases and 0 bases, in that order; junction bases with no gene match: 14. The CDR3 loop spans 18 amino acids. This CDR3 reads CASSSTRLAGSYSYEQYF. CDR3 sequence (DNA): TGTGCCAGCAGCTCAACTCGACTAGCGGGTTCTTACTCCTACGAGCAGTACTTC.

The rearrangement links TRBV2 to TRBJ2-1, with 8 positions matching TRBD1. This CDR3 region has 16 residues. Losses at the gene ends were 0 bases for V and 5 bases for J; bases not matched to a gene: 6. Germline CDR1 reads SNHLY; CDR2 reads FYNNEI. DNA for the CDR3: TGTGCCAGCAGTGAAGCGGGACAGGTGGGGAACAATGAGCAGTTCTTC. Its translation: CASSEAGQVGNNEQFF.

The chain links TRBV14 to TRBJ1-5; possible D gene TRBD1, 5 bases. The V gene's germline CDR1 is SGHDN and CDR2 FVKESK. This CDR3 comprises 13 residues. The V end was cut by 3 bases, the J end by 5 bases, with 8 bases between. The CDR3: CASSQGGDQPQHF. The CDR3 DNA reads TGTGCCAGCAGCCAGGGAGGGGATCAGCCCCAGCATTTT.

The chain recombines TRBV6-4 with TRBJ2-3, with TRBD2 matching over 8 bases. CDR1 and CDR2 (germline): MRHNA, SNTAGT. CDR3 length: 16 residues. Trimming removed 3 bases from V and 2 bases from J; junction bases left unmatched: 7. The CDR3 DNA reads TGTGCCAGCAGTGAACGAGCGGGAGACTTCACAGATACGCAGTATTTT. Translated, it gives CASSERAGDFTDTQYF.

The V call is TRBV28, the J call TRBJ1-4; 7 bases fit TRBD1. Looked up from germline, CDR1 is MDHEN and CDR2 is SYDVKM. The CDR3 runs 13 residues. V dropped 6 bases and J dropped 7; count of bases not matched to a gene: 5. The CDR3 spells CASRGQGGEKLFF. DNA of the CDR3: TGTGCCAGCAGGGGCCAGGGGGGTGAAAAACTGTTTTTT.

DNA of the CDR3: TGCGCCAGCAGCCAAATAGGACTAGCGTTGGACAATGAGCAGTTCTTC. Its translation is CASSQIGLALDNEQFF. The rearrangement links TRBV4-1 to TRBJ2-1; 9 nucleotides match TRBD2. The V segment lost 2 bases and the J segment 5 bases; nucleotides outside the gene matches: 7. The CDR3 has 16 residues. Per germline, CDR1 MGHRA and CDR2 YSYEKL.

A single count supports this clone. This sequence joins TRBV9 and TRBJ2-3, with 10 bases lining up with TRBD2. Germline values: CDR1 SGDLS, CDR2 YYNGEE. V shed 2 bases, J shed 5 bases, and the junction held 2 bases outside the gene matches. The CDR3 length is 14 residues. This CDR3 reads CASSVGTSEDTQYF. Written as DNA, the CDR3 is TGTGCCAGCAGCGTGGGGACTAGCGAAGATACGCAGTATTTT.

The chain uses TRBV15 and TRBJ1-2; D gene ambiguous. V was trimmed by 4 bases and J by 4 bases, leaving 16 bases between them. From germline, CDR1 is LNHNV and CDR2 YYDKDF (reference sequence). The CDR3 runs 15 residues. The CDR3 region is CATSKTPAEAYGYTF. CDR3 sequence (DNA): TGTGCCACCAGCAAAACCCCGGCGGAGGCCTATGGCTACACCTTC.

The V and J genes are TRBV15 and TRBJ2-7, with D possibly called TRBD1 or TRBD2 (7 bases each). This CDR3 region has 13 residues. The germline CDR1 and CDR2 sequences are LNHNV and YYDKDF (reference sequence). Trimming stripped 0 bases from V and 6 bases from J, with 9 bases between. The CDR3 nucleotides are TGTGCCACCAGCAGAGACAGGGGGGGCGAGCAGTACTTC. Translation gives CATSRDRGGEQYF.

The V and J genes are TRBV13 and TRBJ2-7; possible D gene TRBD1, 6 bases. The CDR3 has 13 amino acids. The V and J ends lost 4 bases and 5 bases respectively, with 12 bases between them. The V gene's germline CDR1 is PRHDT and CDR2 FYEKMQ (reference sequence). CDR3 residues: CASSYGTWDEQYF. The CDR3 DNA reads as TGTGCCAGCAGCTACGGGACATGGGACGAGCAGTACTTC.

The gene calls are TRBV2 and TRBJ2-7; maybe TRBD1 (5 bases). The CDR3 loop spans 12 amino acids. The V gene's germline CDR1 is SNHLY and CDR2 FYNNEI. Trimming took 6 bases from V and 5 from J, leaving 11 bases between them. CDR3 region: CASRQDSNEQYF. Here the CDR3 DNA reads TGTGCCAGCAGGCAAGACAGCAACGAGCAGTACTTC.